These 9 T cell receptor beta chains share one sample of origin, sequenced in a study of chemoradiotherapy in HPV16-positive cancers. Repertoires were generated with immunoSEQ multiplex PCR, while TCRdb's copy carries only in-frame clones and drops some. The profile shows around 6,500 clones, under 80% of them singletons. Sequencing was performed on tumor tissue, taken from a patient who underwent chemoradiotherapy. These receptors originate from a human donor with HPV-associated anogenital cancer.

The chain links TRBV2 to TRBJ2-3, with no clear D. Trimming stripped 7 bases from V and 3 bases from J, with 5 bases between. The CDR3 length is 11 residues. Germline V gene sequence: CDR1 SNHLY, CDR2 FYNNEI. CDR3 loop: CASTPTDTQYF. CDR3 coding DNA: TGTGCCAGCACTCCGACAGATACGCAGTATTTT.

The CDR3 DNA is TGTGCCAGCGACCAAGGGACATTCTCTGGAAACACCATATATTTT. This gives the protein CASDQGTFSGNTIYF. This rearrangement joins TRBV11-2 to TRBJ1-3, with a possible D match to TRBD1 (6 bases). Germline lookup yields CDR1 SGHAT and CDR2 FQNNGV. V lost 8 bases and J 0 bases, leaving 14 bases between the germline ends. This CDR3 is 15 amino acids long.

The CDR3 DNA is TGTGCCAGCAGCCCCAGGACAGGCTACGAGCAGTACTTC. Translation: CASSPRTGYEQYF. The chain recombines TRBV11-2 with TRBJ2-7; TRBD1 aligns across 7 bases. The CDR3 runs to 13 residues. The germline V gene encodes CDR1 SGHAT and CDR2 FQNNGV. The V segment lost 5 bases and the J segment 3 bases; nucleotides outside the gene matches: 4.

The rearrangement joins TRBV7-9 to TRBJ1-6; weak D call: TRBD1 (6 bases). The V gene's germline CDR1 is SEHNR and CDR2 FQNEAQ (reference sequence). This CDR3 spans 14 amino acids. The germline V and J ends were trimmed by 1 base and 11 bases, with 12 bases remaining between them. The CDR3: CASSLEGGNPPLHF. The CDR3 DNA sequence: TGTGCCAGCAGCTTAGAAGGGGGGAATCCACCCCTCCACTTT.

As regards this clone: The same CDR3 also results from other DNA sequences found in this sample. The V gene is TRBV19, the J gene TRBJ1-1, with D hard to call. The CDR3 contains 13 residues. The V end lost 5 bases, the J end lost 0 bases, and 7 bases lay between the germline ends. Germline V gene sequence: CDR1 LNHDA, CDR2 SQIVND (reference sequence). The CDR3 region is CASSLHMNTEAFF. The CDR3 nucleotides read TGTGCCAGTAGTTTACACATGAACACTGAAGCTTTCTTT.

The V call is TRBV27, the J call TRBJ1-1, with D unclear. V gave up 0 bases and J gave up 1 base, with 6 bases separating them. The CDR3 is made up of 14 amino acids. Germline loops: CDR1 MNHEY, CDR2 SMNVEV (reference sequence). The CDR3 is CASSLSVPNTEAFF. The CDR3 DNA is TGTGCCAGCAGTTTATCGGTTCCGAACACTGAAGCTTTCTTT.

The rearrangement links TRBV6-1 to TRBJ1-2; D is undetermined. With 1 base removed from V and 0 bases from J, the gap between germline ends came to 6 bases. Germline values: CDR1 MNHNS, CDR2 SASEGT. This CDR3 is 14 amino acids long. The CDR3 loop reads CASSEVPTNYGYTF. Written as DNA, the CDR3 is TGTGCCAGCAGTGAAGTCCCAACTAACTATGGCTACACCTTC.

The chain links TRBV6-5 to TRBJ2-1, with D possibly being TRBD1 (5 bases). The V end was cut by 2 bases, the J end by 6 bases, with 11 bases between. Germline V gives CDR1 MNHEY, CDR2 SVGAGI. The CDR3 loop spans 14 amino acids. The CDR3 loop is CASSYGPGLNEQFF. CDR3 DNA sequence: TGTGCCAGCAGTTACGGGCCAGGGCTCAATGAGCAGTTCTTC.

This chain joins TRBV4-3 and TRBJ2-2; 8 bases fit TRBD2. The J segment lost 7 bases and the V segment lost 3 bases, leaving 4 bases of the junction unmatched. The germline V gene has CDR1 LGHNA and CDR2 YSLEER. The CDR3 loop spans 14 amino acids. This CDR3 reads CASSQQRGGGELFF. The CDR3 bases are TGCGCCAGCAGCCAGCAACGGGGGGGCGGGGAGCTGTTTTTT.